The sequence of this TCR beta chain was determined in a study of T cell repertoires in cytomegalovirus infection. In the study overall: Public TCR beta signatures provided an indication of both CMV infection and a matching HLA type.

Via MiXCR, TCRdb re-called the reads, giving one row per CDR3 protein. The data show roughly 120,000 distinct CDR3 sequences, with around 31% seen just once and about 40% held by the top ten. General study findings and limits: Accumulated public TCR beta family frequency recognized individuals carrying CMV together with the relevant HLA.

This clonotype was seen more than once but under ten times. Its cognate antigen is unknown. Trimming removed 0 bases from V and 0 bases from J, with 11 bases in between. Germline values: CDR1 MNHEY, CDR2 SVGAGI. The CDR3 has 16 residues. The TCR was taken from a human donor in good health (CMV status not recorded). Some clones in this sample may be carry-over from other donors' samples. V and J are TRBV6-5 and TRBJ1-2; D is uncertain. Source: CD8+ T cells from cultured PBMCs, taken from culture after CMV antigen stimulation. Here the CDR3 DNA reads TGTGCCAGCAGTTACTCGAAGGACGGAACTAACTATGGCTACACCTTC. It translates to CASSYSKDGTNYGYTF.